The 29 T cell receptor beta chains below were found in one sample sequenced in a study of CXCR3-negative and CXCR3-positive naive CD8 T cells (dated by TCRdb to about 2019). Study-wide findings and limitations: TRB CDR3s from CXCR3-positive naive cells showed higher hydrophobicity (lower Kidera factor 4), lower energy, and higher strength and volume indices than CXCR3-negative naive cells.

Instrument used: NextSeq 550. The Human TCR Profiling Kit (MiLaboratory) was used to make UMI-labeled 5' RACE TRB cDNA libraries. TCRdb reprocessed the public reads and reports one entry per CDR3 protein sequence, without DNA. The record for this sample contains more than 100,000 distinct CDR3 sequences. The top ten clones comprise 0.41% of the sample. Their recognized antigens are unknown. Specimen: naive CXCR3+ CD8+ T cells from blood. The sample's cell subset or site label is to be understood as: CD45RO-CCR7+CD27+CD95- naive CD8+ T cells expressing CXCR3 (TNR3+). Every receptor here comes from a human donor in good health. Some clones in this sample may be carry-over from other donors' samples.

V usage is TRBV4-3 and J usage is TRBJ2-2; TCRdb's D call of TRBD2 is untestable without DNA. The germline V gene has CDR1 LGHNA and CDR2 YSLEER. CDR3 length: 16 amino acids. The CDR3 loop is CASSQGLAGNTGELFF.

V and J are TRBV15 and TRBJ2-3. The CDR3 totals 14 residues. Per germline, CDR1 LNHNV and CDR2 YYDKDF (reference sequence). The CDR3 region is CATSRDLGTDTQYF.

J is TRBJ2-1 and V is TRBV7-9. The germline CDR1 and CDR2 sequences are SEHNR and FQNEAQ (reference sequence). This CDR3 spans 13 amino acids. CDR3 amino acids: CASSLVPNNEQFF.

J is TRBJ2-3 and V is TRBV7-9; TCRdb gives TRBD1 as the D gene, but with no DNA this cannot be confirmed. Per germline, CDR1 SEHNR and CDR2 FQNEAQ (reference sequence). CDR3 size: 14 residues. The CDR3 is CASSSRTGTDTQYF.

The CDR3 sequence: CSVVGQGVYEQYF. J is TRBJ2-7 and V is TRBV29-1; absent DNA, TCRdb's TRBD1 call cannot be checked. Germline lookup yields CDR1 SQVTM and CDR2 ANQGSEA. The CDR3 length is 13 residues.

This chain links TRBV19 with TRBJ1-5; TCRdb's D call of TRBD1 is untestable without DNA. The CDR3 totals 13 residues. The germline V gene has CDR1 LNHDA and CDR2 SQIVND (reference sequence). The CDR3 reads CASSSGGNQPQHF.

The V gene is TRBV14, the J gene TRBJ2-7. Germline assignment: CDR1 SGHDN and CDR2 FVKESK. This CDR3 spans 13 amino acids. CDR3 residues: CASSAKKWDEQYF.

The V and J genes are TRBV7-9 and TRBJ2-1; checking the TCRdb D call of TRBD2 is not possible without DNA. Germline V gives CDR1 SEHNR, CDR2 FQNEAQ (reference sequence). The CDR3 spans 16 residues. This chain's CDR3 is CASSPVPDSLTREQFF.

The rearrangement uses TRBV7-3 and TRBJ2-3; TCRdb's D call of TRBD1 is untestable without DNA. Germline CDR1 SGHTA, CDR2 FQGTGA. The CDR3 is made up of 15 amino acids. The CDR3 is CASSSGQGFADTQYF. Filled out from reference TRBV7-3 and TRBJ2-3, the complete variable domain reads GAGVSQTPSNKVTEKGKYVELRCDPISGHTALYWYRQSLGQGPEFLIYFQGTGAADDSGLPNDRFFAVRPEGSVSTLKIQRTERGDSAVYLCASSSGQGFADTQYFGPGTRLTVL.

The genes are TRBV6-6 and TRBJ2-3; TCRdb's D call, TRBD2, is unchecked because there is no DNA. Germline V CDR1 and CDR2: MNHNY, SVGAGI (reference sequence). The CDR3 contains 17 residues. CDR3 protein: CASSYPTSGGSTDTQYF.

V gene TRBV7-2 combines with J gene TRBJ2-7; the TCRdb call, TRBD1, lacks DNA for checking. Germline V gives CDR1 SGHTA, CDR2 FQGNSA. This CDR3 region has 15 residues. The CDR3 loop is CASSLRDRGVYEQYF.

This sequence joins TRBV7-6 and TRBJ1-2; TCRdb calls TRBD1, which cannot be checked without DNA. Germline CDR1 is SGHVS and CDR2 is FNYEAQ. CDR3 length equals 12 residues. The CDR3 spells CASSPGQNGYTF.

CDR3 amino acids: CASRNYPETQYF. This chain links TRBV12-3 or TRBV12-4 with TRBJ2-5. There are 12 residues in the CDR3.

The J gene is TRBJ2-5, the V gene TRBV6-6. Per the germline V gene, CDR1 is MNHNY and CDR2 is SVGAGI (reference sequence). The CDR3 has 17 amino acids. Here the CDR3 reads CASSYSLKVIDQETQYF.

CDR3 amino acids: CASSQDPARRYEQYF. The gene calls are TRBV4-1 and TRBJ2-7; TCRdb's D call, TRBD2, is unchecked because there is no DNA. This CDR3 is built from 15 residues. Germline V gene lookup returns CDR1 MGHRA and CDR2 YSYEKL.

V usage is TRBV7-8 and J usage is TRBJ2-5; the TRBD1 assignment by TCRdb is unverifiable without DNA. Looked up from germline, CDR1 is SGHVS and CDR2 is FQNEAQ. CDR3 length: 16 amino acids. The CDR3 region is CASSPFAGSHQETQYF.

CDR3 protein: CASNRDRENTEAFF. The rearrangement joins TRBV27 to TRBJ1-1; the TCRdb D gene call, TRBD1, has no DNA to confirm it. CDR3 length: 14 residues. Germline V gives CDR1 MNHEY, CDR2 SMNVEV (reference sequence).

The rearrangement links TRBV28 to TRBJ2-1. The CDR3 runs 14 residues. Germline CDR1 is MDHEN and CDR2 is SYDVKM. The CDR3 protein is CASSFRSSYNEQFF.

The V call is TRBV7-6, the J call TRBJ1-3. The CDR3 totals 16 residues. CDR1 is SGHVS and CDR2 is FNYEAQ in the germline V gene. CDR3 residues: CASSLASVVSGNTIYF. The full variable domain, rest sourced from reference TRBV7-6 and TRBJ1-3, is GAGVSQSPRYKVTKRGQDVALRCDPISGHVSLYWYRQALGQGPEFLTYFNYEAQQDKSGLPNDRFSAERPEGSISTLTIQRTEQRDSAMYRCASSLASVVSGNTIYFGEGSWLTVV.

This rearrangement joins TRBV29-1 to TRBJ2-3. There are 13 residues in the CDR3. The germline V gene has CDR1 SQVTM and CDR2 ANQGSEA. The CDR3 region is CSVEDGVGDTQYF.

This chain links TRBV5-5 with TRBJ2-7; the D call from TCRdb, TRBD2, cannot be confirmed without DNA. The CDR3 sequence is 12 residues long. CDR1 and CDR2 (germline): SGHKS, YYEKEE (reference sequence). CDR3 sequence reads: CASSPGLAEQYF. Based on the CDR3 plus reference TRBV5-5 and TRBJ2-7, the full variable domain is DAGVTQSPTHLIKTRGQQVTLRCSPISGHKSVSWYQQVLGQGPQFIFQYYEKEERGRGNFPDRFSARQFPNYSSELNVNALLLGDSALYLCASSPGLAEQYFGPGTRLTVT.

The rearrangement joins TRBV6-5 to TRBJ2-2. Germline V lookup: CDR1 MNHEY, CDR2 SVGAGI. CDR3 length equals 15 residues. The CDR3 region is CASSYLSANTGELFF.

The chain employs TRBV4-3 and TRBJ2-7; TCRdb calls TRBD1, which cannot be checked without DNA. Germline V lookup: CDR1 LGHNA, CDR2 YSLEER. This CDR3 contains 17 residues. The CDR3 is CASSQDLRGTASYEQYF.

This sequence joins TRBV29-1 and TRBJ1-2; TCRdb lists TRBD1, though no DNA is available to test this call. In germline, CDR1 is SQVTM, CDR2 ANQGSEA. The length of the CDR3 is 13 residues. The CDR3 sequence is CSVETMGTEGYTF.

The chain links TRBV29-1 to TRBJ2-1; the TCRdb D gene call, TRBD1, has no DNA to confirm it. CDR1 SQVTM and CDR2 ANQGSEA come from the germline V gene. This CDR3 is built from 15 residues. CDR3 sequence reads: CSVSPGTGFYNEQFF.

V usage is TRBV27 and J usage is TRBJ2-1. Germline loops: CDR1 MNHEY, CDR2 SMNVEV (reference sequence). CDR3 length equals 14 residues. The CDR3 is CASSFSSAYNEQFF.

This chain uses TRBV10-1 with TRBJ2-1; TCRdb designates TRBD2, a call that cannot be tested without DNA. The CDR3 contains 16 residues. Germline CDR1 WNHNN, CDR2 SYGVQD (reference sequence). CDR3 in amino acids: CASSELQGPSHNEQFF.

The chain employs TRBV11-2 and TRBJ2-3; lacking DNA, the TRBD2 call made by TCRdb goes unchecked. The germline gives CDR1 SGHAT, CDR2 FQNNGV. This CDR3 has 12 residues. The CDR3 loop is CASSALPDTQYF.

This CDR3 is CASNRGRTEYQPQHF. The chain is built from TRBV6-2 or TRBV6-3 and TRBJ1-5; TCRdb's D call of TRBD1 is untestable without DNA. The CDR3 length is 15 residues. Germline V gene sequence: CDR1 MNHEY, CDR2 SVGEGT.